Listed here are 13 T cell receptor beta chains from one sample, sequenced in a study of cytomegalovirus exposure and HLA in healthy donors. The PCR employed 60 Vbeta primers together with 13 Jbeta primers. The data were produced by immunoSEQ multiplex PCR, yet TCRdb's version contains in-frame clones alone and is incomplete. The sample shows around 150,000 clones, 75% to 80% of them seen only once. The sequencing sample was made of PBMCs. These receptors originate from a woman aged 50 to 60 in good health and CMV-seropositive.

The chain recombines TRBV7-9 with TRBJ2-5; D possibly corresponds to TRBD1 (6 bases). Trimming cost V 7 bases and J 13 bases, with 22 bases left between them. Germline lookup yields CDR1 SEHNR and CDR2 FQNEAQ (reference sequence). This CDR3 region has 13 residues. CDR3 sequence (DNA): TGTGCCAGCACCTCCCCGGACAGATCCTCTCCGTACTTC. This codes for CASTSPDRSSPYF.

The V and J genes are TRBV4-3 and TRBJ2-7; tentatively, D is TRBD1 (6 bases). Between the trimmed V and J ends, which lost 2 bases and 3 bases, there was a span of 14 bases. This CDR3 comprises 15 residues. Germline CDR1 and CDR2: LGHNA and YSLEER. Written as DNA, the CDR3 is TGCGCCAGCAGCCAAAGGTACTACAGGGACTACGAGCAGTACTTC. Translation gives CASSQRYYRDYEQYF.

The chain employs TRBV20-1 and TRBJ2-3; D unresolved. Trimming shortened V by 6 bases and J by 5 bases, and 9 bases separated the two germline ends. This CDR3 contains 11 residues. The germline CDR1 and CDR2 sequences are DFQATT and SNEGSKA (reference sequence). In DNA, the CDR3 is TGCAGTGCCGAGCTAGTAGATACGCAGTATTTT. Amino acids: CSAELVDTQYF.

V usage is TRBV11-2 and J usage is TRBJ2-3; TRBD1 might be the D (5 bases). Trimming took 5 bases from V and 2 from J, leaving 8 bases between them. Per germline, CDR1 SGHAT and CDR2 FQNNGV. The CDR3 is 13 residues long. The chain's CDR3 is CASSPGNTDTQYF. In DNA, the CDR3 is TGTGCCAGCAGCCCAGGGAACACAGATACGCAGTATTTT. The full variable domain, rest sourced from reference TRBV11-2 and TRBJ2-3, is EAGVAQSPRYKIIEKRQSVAFWCNPISGHATLYWYQQILGQGPKLLIQFQNNGVVDDSQLPKDRFSAERLKGVDSTLKIQPAKLEDSAVYLCASSPGNTDTQYFGPGTRLTVL.

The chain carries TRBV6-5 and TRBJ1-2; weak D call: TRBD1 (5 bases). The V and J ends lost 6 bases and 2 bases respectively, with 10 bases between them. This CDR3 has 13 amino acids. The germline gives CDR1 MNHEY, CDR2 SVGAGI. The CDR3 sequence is CASRETANYGYTF. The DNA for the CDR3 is TGTGCCAGCAGAGAGACAGCCAACTATGGCTACACCTTC.

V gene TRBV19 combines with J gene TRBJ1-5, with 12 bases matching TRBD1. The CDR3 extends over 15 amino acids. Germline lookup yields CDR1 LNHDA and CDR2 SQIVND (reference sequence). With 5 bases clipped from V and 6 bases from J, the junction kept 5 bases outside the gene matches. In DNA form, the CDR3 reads TGTGCCAGTAGTGTCGGGACAGGGGGCTTTCAGCCCCAGCATTTT. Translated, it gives CASSVGTGGFQPQHF.

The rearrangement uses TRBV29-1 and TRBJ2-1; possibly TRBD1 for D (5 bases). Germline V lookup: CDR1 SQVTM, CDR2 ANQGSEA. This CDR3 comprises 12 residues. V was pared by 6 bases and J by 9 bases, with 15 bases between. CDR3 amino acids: CSVSKQGGEQFF. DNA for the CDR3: TGCAGCGTGTCCAAGCAGGGCGGTGAGCAGTTCTTC.

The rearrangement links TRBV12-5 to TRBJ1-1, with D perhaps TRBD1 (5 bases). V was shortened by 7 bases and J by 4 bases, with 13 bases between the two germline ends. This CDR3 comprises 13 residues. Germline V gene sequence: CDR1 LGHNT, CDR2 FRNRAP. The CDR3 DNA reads TGTGCTAGTGCGGAACAGGCCATCACTGAAGCTTTCTTT. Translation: CASAEQAITEAFF.

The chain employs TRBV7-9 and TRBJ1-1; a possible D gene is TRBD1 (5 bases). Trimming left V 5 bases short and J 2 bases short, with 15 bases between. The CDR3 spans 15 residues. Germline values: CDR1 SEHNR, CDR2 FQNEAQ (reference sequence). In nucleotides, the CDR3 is TGTGCCAGCAGCCCAAGCGGGGGGGTCAACACTGAAGCTTTCTTT. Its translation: CASSPSGGVNTEAFF.

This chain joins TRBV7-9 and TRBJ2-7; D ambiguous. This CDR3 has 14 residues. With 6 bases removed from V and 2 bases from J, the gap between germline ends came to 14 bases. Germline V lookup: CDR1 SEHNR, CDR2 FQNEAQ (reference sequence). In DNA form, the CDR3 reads TGTGCCAGCAGTTCAGGTGATCTCCCCTACGAGCAGTACTTC. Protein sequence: CASSSGDLPYEQYF.

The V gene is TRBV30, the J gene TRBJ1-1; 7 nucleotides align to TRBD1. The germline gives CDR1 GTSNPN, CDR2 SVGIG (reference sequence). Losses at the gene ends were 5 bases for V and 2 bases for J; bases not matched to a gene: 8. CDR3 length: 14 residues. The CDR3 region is CAWEARQGNTEAFF. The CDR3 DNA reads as TGTGCCTGGGAGGCACGACAGGGCAACACTGAAGCTTTCTTT.

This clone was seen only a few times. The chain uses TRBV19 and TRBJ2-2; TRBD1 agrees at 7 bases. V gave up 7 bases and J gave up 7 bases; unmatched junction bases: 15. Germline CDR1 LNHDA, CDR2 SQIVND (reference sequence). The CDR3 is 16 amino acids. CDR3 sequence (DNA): TGTGCCAGTACCTCAGAGGGACAGAGAACAAACGGGGAGCTGTTTTTT. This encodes CASTSEGQRTNGELFF.

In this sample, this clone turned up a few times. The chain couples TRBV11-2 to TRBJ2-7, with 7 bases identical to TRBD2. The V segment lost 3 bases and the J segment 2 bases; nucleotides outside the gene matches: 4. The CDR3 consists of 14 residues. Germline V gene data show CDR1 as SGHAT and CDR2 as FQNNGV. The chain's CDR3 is CASSLASGPYEQYF. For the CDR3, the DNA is TGTGCCAGCAGCTTGGCTAGCGGACCCTACGAGCAGTACTTC.